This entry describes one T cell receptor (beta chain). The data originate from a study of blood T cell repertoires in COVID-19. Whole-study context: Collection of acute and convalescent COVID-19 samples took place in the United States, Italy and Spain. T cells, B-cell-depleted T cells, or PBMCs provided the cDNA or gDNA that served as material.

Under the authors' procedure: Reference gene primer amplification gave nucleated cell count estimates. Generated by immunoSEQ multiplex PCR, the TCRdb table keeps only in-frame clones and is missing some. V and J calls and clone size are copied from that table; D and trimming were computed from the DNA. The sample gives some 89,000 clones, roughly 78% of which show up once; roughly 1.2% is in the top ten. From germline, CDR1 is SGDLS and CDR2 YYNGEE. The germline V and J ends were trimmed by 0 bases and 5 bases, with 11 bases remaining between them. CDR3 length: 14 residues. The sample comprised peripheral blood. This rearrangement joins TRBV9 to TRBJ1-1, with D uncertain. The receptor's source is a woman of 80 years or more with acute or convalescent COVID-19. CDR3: CASSVGGEETEAFF. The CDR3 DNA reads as TGTGCCAGCAGCGTAGGAGGAGAGGAGACTGAAGCTTTCTTT.